The entry below gives a single T cell receptor beta chain sequence along with its context. Its target antigen remains unknown. No clone much larger than this one lies a single base away; base qualities are absent. According to the germline V gene, CDR1 reads SQVTM and CDR2 reads ANQGSEA. The cysteine opens and the phenylalanine closes a CDR3 of 18 amino acids. Only CDR3 DNA is held: 54 bases, read in frame from base 1. The trim is 3 bases for V and 3 bases for J, with a gap of 24 bases between the germline ends. To prepare the library, 5' RACE was applied. The instrument given in TCRdb is Illumina HiSeq 2000. A universal primer binding site was introduced by template switching, and a unique molecular identifier was present in the final cDNA, enabling accurate counting of TCR cDNA molecules. Specific primers in the conserved constant-segment region were used to synthesize first-strand cDNA for TCR alpha and beta chains. To control for contamination, each cDNA library was double barcoded with a SMART-Mk sample barcode plus Illumina barcodes. Two successive PCR steps introduced TruSeq adapter sequences along with Illumina sample barcodes. Sequencing of the TCR alpha and beta cDNA libraries was done on the Illumina HiSeq platform using custom primers. On the study's bioinformatics: Raw reads were processed with MiGEC to extract unique molecular identifiers, and MiXCR was used to determine CDR3 positions. For each individual, recombination models were inferred using an EM algorithm with the repgenHMM and IGoR tools. The tcR package in R was used for shared clonotype analysis, with sharing normalized by the product of cloneset sizes. Out-of-frame nonproductive sequences were analyzed to study raw recombination free of thymic and clonal selection effects. TCRdb trimmed the raw reads at Q25, called clones with MiXCR and kept productive beta chains. A single entry per CDR3 protein holds the most common genes and DNA from its merged rows. Here the V and J calls rest on TCRdb's processing, not on the authors' analysis. Here the sample has 1.5 million to 2 million distinct CDR3 sequences; under 35% occur a single time. The ten biggest clones cover about 0.27% of the sample.

Only healthy Caucasian donors were included. These data come from a study of identical twins (dated by TCRdb to about 2016). Some background on the complete study: The study deep-sequenced TCR alpha and beta repertoires from monozygotic twins, unrelated adults of various ages and cord blood to test whether fetal clonotypes persist. To rule out contamination, replicate twin experiments were performed at different times with different library preparation protocols. Study-level results and caveats: In beta out-of-frame sequences, excess twin sharing was weaker, because having fewer shared sequences lowered the signal-to-noise ratio. Invariant T cells such as MAIT and iNKT could partly confound zero-insertion analyses, though diverse VJ usage argued against this for most clonotypes. In monozygotic twins, out-of-frame TCR alpha sharing was systematically underestimated by recombination models, although the models agreed with sharing between unrelated individuals. Fewer insertions were carried by abundant cord blood beta clonotypes, a similar but weaker trend appeared in young adult naive repertoires, and no such trend appeared in memory repertoires. Because the same donors could not be followed over many years, the conclusions relied on cross-sectional statistical analysis. Compared with coincidental sharing between unrelated individuals, an excess of low generation-probability sequences was observed among out-of-frame TCR alpha sequences shared between twins.

The V and J segments used are TRBV29-1 and TRBJ2-1, with the D segment possibly TRBD1 or TRBD2, each aligning over 6 bases. The sample was cord blood. This clonotype was sampled from a newborn girl in good health. The DNA sequence is TGCAGCGTTGAGGAGGGCAGGGGCGCAACTGGGGGCTACAATGAGCAGTTCTTC. This encodes CSVEEGRGATGGYNEQFF.